One sample yielded the 9 T cell receptor beta chains listed below, sequenced in a study of blood T cell repertoires in COVID-19. Sequencing was performed with immunoSEQ multiplex PCR; in TCRdb, only in-frame clones are kept and a portion is missing. This table holds some 80,000 clones, more than 70% found once. Specimen: peripheral blood. These receptors all come from a man aged 60 to 69 with active or convalescent COVID-19.

The V gene is TRBV29-1, the J gene TRBJ1-2; a weak D match, TRBD1 (5 bases). CDR3 length: 18 amino acids. Trimming left V 4 bases short and J 2 bases short, with 26 bases between. CDR1 and CDR2 (germline): SQVTM, ANQGSEA. CDR3 sequence reads: CSVGSFNIGQDTNYGYTF. CDR3 DNA: TGCAGCGTTGGGAGCTTCAATATTGGACAAGATACCAACTATGGCTACACCTTC. Full variable domain (rest looked up from reference TRBV29-1 and TRBJ1-2): SAVISQKPSRDICQRGTSLTIQCQVDSQVTMMFWYRQQPGQSLTLIATANQGSEATYESGFVIDKFPISRPNLTFSTLTVSNMSPEDSSIYLCSVGSFNIGQDTNYGYTFGSGTRLTVV.

The V call is TRBV19, the J call TRBJ2-5; D is unclear. From germline, CDR1 is LNHDA and CDR2 SQIVND (reference sequence). Trimming removed 3 bases at V and 2 bases at J, with 4 bases between. This CDR3 region has 12 residues. CDR3 nucleotide sequence: TGTGCCAGTAGTATCGGTCAAGAGACCCAGTACTTC. It specifies CASSIGQETQYF.

This clone was recorded a few times. J is TRBJ1-3 and V is TRBV12-5, with D uncertain. Germline lookup yields CDR1 LGHNT and CDR2 FRNRAP. The CDR3 totals 13 residues. The V end lost 3 bases, the J end lost 2 bases, and 5 bases lay between the germline ends. The CDR3 here is CASGFETGNTIYF. The CDR3 coding sequence is TGTGCTAGTGGTTTCGAGACTGGAAACACCATATATTTT.

This clone has only a few counts. V and J are TRBV21-1 and TRBJ2-4; no DNA check was done on the table's D call, TRBD2. TRBV21-1 is a documented pseudogene. The CDR3 is 17 residues long. The CDR3 sequence: CASSTTRADKAKNIQYF. CDR3 in DNA: TGTGCCAGCAGCACAACGCGGGCCGACAAAGCCAAAAACATTCAGTACTTC.

The chain employs TRBV7-9 and TRBJ2-7; 15 positions agree with TRBD2. This CDR3 has 15 amino acids. With V trimmed by 5 bases and J by 5 bases, 4 bases remained unmatched. Germline V gene sequence: CDR1 SEHNR, CDR2 FQNEAQ (reference sequence). The CDR3 DNA is TGTGCCAGCAGCAAGAGGACTAGCGGGGGGGACGAGCAGTACTTC. Translation gives CASSKRTSGGDEQYF.

The rearrangement links TRBV6-2 or TRBV6-3 to TRBJ1-2; D ambiguous. Deletions cut 2 bases from V and 4 bases from J, with 11 bases between. CDR1 is MNHEY, CDR2 SVGEGT, per germline. This CDR3 region has 14 residues. This CDR3 is CASSYRGGFYGYTF. In DNA, the CDR3 is TGTGCCAGCAGTTACCGTGGCGGGTTCTATGGCTACACCTTC.

The V and J genes are TRBV6-6 and TRBJ1-2; 10 nucleotides align to TRBD1. This CDR3 comprises 14 residues. Germline V gene lookup returns CDR1 MNHNY and CDR2 SVGAGI (reference sequence). Trimming at V came to 6 bases and at J to 2 bases, leaving 3 bases not matched to a gene. CDR3 region: CASSRTGGNYGYTF. DNA of the CDR3: TGTGCCAGCAGCCGGACAGGGGGAAACTATGGCTACACCTTC.

The genes are TRBV5-4 and TRBJ1-1, with D unclear. Trimming left V 4 bases short and J 0 bases short, with 13 bases between. This CDR3 spans 15 amino acids. CDR1 and CDR2 (germline): SGHNT, YYREEE (reference sequence). For the CDR3, the DNA is TGTGCCAGCAGCGTAGCCGAGCTTTTGAACACTGAAGCTTTCTTT. It is translated as CASSVAELLNTEAFF.

The chain is built from TRBV7-2 and TRBJ2-1; 11 nucleotides align to TRBD2. V trimming: 8 bases; J trimming: 7 bases; junction bases outside the gene matches: 10. The CDR3 runs to 15 residues. CDR1 and CDR2 from the germline V gene are SGHTA and FQGNSA. The CDR3 bases are TGTGCCAGCTGTTTTAGCGGGGGGGCCAGTAATGAGCAGTTCTTC. Amino acids: CASCFSGGASNEQFF.